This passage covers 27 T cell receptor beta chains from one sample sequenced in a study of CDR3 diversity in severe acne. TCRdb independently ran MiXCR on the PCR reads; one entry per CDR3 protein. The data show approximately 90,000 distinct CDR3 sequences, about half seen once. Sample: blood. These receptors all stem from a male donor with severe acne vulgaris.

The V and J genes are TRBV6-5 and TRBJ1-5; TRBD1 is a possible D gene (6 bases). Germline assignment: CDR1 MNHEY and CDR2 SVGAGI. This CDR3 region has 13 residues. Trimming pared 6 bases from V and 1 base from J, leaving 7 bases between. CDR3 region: CASSRGSNQPQHF. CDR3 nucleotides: TGTGCCAGCAGCAGGGGAAGCAATCAGCCCCAGCATTTT.

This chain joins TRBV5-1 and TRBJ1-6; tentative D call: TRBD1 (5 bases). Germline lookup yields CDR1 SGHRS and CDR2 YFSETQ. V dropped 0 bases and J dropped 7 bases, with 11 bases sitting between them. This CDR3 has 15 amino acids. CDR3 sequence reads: CASSLESGRNSPLHF. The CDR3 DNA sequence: TGCGCCAGCAGCTTGGAATCAGGGCGGAATTCACCCCTCCACTTT.

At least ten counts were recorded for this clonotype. CDR3 in DNA: TGTGCCAGTAGTACCTCCACCGGGACAGGGGAAAGCACAGATACGCAGTATTTT. This gives the protein CASSTSTGTGESTDTQYF. The chain joins TRBV19 to TRBJ2-3, with TRBD1 matching 10 bases. Germline CDR1 LNHDA, CDR2 SQIVND (reference sequence). The V and J ends lost 4 bases and 0 bases, in that order; junction bases with no gene match: 10. This CDR3 spans 18 amino acids.

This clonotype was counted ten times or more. As DNA, the CDR3 is TGCAGTGCTAGAGGTCTTTACCGGGACAGGGATGGCTACACCTTC. Its protein is CSARGLYRDRDGYTF. The chain is built from TRBV20-1 and TRBJ1-2, with 9 bases identical to TRBD1. V lost 1 base and J lost 6; bases outside the gene matches: 9. The CDR3 loop spans 15 amino acids. Germline loops: CDR1 DFQATT, CDR2 SNEGSKA (reference sequence).

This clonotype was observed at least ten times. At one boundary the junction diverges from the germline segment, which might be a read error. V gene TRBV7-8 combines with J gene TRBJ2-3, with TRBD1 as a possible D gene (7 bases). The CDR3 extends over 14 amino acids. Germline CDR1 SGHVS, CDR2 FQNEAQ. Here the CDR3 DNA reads TGTGCCAGCGGCTTGACAGGGACTACAGATACGCAGTATTTT. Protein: CASGLTGTTDTQYF. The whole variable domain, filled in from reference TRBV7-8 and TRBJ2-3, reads GAGVSQSPRYKVAKRGQDVALRCDPISGHVSLFWYQQALGQGPEFLTYFQNEAQLDKSGLPSDRFFAERPEGSVSTLKIQRTQQEDSAVYLCASGLTGTTDTQYFGPGTRLTVL.

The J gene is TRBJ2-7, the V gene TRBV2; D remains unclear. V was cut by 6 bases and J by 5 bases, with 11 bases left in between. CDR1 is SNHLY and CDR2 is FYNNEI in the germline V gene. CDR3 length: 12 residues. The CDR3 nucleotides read TGTGCCAGCAGGGACGTGAGCGACGAGCAGTACTTC. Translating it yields CASRDVSDEQYF.

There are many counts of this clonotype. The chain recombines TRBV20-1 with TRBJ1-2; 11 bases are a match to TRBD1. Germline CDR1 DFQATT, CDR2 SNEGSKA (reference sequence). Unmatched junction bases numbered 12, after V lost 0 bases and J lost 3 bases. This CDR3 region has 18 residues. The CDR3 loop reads CSARDYRGGQGADYGYTF. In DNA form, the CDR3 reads TGCAGTGCTAGAGATTATAGAGGCGGACAGGGGGCGGACTATGGCTACACCTTC.

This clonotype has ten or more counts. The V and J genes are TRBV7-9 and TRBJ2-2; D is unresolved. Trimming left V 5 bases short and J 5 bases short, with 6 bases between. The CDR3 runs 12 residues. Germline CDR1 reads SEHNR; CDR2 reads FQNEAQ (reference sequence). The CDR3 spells CASSPWTGELFF. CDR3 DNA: TGTGCCAGCAGCCCGTGGACCGGGGAGCTGTTTTTT.

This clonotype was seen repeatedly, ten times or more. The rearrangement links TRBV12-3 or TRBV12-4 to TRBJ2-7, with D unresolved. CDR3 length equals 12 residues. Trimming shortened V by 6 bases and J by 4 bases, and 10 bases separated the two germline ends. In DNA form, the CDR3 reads TGTGCCAGCAGGGCGACTGCTTACGAGCAGTACTTC. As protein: CASRATAYEQYF.

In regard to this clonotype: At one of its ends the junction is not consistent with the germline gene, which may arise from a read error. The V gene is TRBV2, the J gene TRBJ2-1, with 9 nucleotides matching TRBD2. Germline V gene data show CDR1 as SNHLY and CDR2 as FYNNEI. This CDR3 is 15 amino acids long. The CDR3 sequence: CAGSARGLASSEQFF. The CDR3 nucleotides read TGTGCCGGCAGTGCCCGAGGACTAGCGTCATCGGAGCAGTTCTTC. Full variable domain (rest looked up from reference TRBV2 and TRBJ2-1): EPEVTQTPSHQVTQMGQEVILRCVPISNHLYFYWYRQILGQKVEFLVSFYNNEISEKSEIFDDQFSVERPDGSNFTLKIRSTKLEDSAMYFCAGSARGLASSEQFFGPGTRLTVL.

The CDR3 nucleotides read TGTGCCAGCAGCTTACGACCAGGATCTATCGGTACGAGCTCCTACAATGAGCAGTTCTTC. Protein product: CASSLRPGSIGTSSYNEQFF. The chain is built from TRBV7-3 and TRBJ2-1; no clear D gene. CDR1 SGHTA and CDR2 FQGTGA come from the germline V gene. CDR3 length: 20 amino acids. Deletions cut 2 bases from V and 0 bases from J, with 23 bases between.

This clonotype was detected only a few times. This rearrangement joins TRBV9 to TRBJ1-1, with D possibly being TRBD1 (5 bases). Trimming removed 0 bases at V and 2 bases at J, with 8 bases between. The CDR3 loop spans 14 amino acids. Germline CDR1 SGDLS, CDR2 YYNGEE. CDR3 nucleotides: TGTGCCAGCAGCGTAGGGGGCCCTAACACTGAAGCTTTCTTT. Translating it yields CASSVGGPNTEAFF.

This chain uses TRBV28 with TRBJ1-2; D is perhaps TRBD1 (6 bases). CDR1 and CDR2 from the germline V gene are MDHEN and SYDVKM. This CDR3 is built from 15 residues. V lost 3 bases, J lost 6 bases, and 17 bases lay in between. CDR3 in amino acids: CASSLRALGGNGYTF. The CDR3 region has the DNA TGTGCCAGCAGTTTGAGGGCCCTCGGGGGCAATGGCTACACCTTC.

The CDR3 DNA follows: TGTGCCAGCAGCTTAGTTTTTGGGACTAGCGGGACGGACGGGGAGCTGTTTTTT. Translated: CASSLVFGTSGTDGELFF. The genes are TRBV7-9 and TRBJ2-2; 13 bases line up with TRBD2. The germline CDR1 and CDR2 sequences are SEHNR and FQNEAQ (reference sequence). The trim removed 1 base at V and 7 bases at J, leaving 9 bases unmatched. This CDR3 has 18 amino acids.

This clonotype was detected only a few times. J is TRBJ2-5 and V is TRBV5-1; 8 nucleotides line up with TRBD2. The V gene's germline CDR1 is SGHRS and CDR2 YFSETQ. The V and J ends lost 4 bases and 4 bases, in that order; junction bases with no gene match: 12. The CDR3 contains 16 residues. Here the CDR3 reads CASSGASGSLGETQYF. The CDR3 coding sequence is TGCGCCAGCAGCGGGGCGAGCGGGAGTCTGGGAGAGACCCAGTACTTC.

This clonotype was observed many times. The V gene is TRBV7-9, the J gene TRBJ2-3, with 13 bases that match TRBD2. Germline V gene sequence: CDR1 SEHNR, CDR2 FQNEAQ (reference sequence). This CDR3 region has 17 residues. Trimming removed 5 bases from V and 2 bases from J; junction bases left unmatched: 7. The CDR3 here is CASSLGGLAGFTDTQYF. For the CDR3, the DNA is TGTGCCAGCAGCCTTGGGGGACTAGCGGGGTTCACAGATACGCAGTATTTT.

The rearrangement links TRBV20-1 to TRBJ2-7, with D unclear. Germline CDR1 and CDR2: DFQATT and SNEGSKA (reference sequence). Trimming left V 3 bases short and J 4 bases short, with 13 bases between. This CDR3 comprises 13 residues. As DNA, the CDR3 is TGCAGTGCTAGGTTAGCTGGTTTATACGAGCAGTACTTC. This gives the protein CSARLAGLYEQYF.

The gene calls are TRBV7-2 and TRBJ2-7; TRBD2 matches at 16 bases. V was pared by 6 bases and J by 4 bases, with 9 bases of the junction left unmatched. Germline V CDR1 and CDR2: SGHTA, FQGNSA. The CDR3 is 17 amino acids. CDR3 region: CASSPGTSGGGYYEQYF. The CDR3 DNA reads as TGTGCCAGCAGTCCGGGGACTAGCGGGGGGGGGTATTACGAGCAGTACTTC.

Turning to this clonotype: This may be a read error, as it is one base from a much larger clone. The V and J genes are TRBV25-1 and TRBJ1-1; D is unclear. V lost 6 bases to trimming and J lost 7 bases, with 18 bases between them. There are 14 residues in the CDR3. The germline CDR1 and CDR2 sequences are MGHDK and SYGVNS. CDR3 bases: TGTGCCAGCAGGACCCAGATCCGGCCCCGTGAAGCTTTCTTT. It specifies CASRTQIRPREAFF. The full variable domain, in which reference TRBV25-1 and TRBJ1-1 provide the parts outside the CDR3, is EADIYQTPRYLVIGTGKKITLECSQTMGHDKMYWYQQDPGMELHLIHYSYGVNSTEKGDLSSESTVSRIRTEHFPLTLESARPSHTSQYLCASRTQIRPREAFFGQGTRLTVV.

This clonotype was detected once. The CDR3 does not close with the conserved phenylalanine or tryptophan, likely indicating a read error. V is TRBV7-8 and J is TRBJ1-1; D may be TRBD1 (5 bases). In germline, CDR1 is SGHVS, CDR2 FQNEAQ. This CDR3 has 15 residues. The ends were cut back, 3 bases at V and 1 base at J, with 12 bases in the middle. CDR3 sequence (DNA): TGTGCCAGCAGCTTCTCCGGGACGGGGAACACTGAAGCTTTCCTT. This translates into CASSFSGTGNTEAFL.

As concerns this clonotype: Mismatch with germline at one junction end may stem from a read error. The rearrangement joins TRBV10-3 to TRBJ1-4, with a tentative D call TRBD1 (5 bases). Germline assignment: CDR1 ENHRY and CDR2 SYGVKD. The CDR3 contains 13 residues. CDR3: CATSEDRNEKLFF. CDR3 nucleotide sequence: TGTGCCACCAGTGAAGACAGAAATGAAAAACTGTTTTTT.

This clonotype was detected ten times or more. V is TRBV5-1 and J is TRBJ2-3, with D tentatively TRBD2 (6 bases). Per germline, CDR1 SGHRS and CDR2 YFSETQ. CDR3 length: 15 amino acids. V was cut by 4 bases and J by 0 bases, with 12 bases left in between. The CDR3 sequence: CASSPGGTSTDTQYF. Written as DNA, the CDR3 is TGCGCCAGCAGCCCCGGCGGGACTAGCACAGATACGCAGTATTTT.

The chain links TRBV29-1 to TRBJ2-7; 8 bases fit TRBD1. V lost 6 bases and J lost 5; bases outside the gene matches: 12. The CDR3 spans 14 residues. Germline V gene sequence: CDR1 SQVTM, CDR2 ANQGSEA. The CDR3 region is CSVERTGQRDEQYF. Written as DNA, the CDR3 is TGCAGCGTCGAACGGACAGGGCAGAGAGACGAGCAGTACTTC.

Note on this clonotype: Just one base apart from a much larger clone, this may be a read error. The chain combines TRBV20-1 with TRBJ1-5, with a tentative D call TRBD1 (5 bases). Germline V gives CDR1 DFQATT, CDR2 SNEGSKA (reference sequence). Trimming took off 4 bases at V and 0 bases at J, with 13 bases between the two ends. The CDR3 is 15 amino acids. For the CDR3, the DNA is TGCAGTGCTAAGGCGGGGGATAATAGCAATCAGCCCCAGCATTTT. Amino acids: CSAKAGDNSNQPQHF.

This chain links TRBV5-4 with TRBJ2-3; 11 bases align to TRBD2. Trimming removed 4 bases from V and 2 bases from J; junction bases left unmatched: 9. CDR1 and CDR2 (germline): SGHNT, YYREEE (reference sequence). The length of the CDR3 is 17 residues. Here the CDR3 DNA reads TGTGCCAGCAGCGCCGGGACTAGCGGAAAACACACAGATACGCAGTATTTT. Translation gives CASSAGTSGKHTDTQYF.

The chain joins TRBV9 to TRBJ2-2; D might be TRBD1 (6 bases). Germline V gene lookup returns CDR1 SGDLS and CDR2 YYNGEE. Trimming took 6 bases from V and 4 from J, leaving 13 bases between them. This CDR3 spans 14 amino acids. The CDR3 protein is CASNRGGSTGELFF. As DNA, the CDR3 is TGTGCCAGCAACCGAGGGGGTTCCACCGGGGAGCTGTTTTTT.

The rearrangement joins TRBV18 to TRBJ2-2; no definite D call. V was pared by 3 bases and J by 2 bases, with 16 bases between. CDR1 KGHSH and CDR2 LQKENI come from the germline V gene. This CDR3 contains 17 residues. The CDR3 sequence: CASSPPTTGRNTGELFF. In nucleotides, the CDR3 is TGTGCCAGCTCACCTCCCACCACTGGGCGCAACACCGGGGAGCTGTTTTTT. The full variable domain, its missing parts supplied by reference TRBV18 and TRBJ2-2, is NAGVMQNPRHLVRRRGQEARLRCSPMKGHSHVYWYRQLPEEGLKFMVYLQKENIIDESGMPKERFSAEFPKEGPSILRIQQVVRGDSAAYFCASSPPTTGRNTGELFFGEGSRLTVL.